This T cell receptor beta chain was recovered during a study of post-analysis software for immune sequencing data. Study information: Included among the disease courses, which were recorded for the cohort, were relapsing-remitting, secondary progressive and progressive-relapsing multiple sclerosis. General study findings and limits: Clustering by F measure revealed strong co-clustering among samples prepared together in one batch.

The authors incorporated unique molecular identifiers into the TCR beta cDNA libraries. TCRdb passed the PCR reads through MiXCR, listing each CDR3 protein once. The sample contains roughly 730,000 distinct CDR3 sequences, 30% of which appear only once. As concerns this clonotype: Antigen: not known.

Sequencing used blood. The sequence derives from a girl under 18 with multiple sclerosis.

The CDR3 DNA sequence: TGCAGCGCGTTCTGGAACACCGGGGAGCTGTTTTTT. This translates into CSAFWNTGELFF. V and J are TRBV29-1 and TRBJ2-2; unclear D gene. This CDR3 is built from 12 residues. Trimming left V 7 bases short and J 1 base short, with 7 bases between. CDR1 and CDR2 (germline): SQVTM, ANQGSEA.